The TCR beta chain described here comes from a study of spatial heterogeneity in lung cancer. Study-level findings and limits: Among blood samples, ubiquitous expanded tumor TCRs appeared more at resection than at follow-up.

CDR3 length: 15 amino acids. V was pared by 3 bases and J by 7 bases, with 14 bases between. Germline V lookup: CDR1 SGHRS, CDR2 YFSETQ. This clonotype is medium-sized. Its cognate antigen is unknown. TCR cDNA molecules were tagged individually, and each one carried a unique molecular identifier. Each CDR3 protein is one row after TCRdb ran MiXCR on the 5' RACE reads. The sample shows approximately 12,000 distinct CDR3 sequences, roughly an eighth of them seen only once. Indicated time point: sample taken at primary tumor resection. Unsorted whole RNA from tumor, nontumor lung or frozen PBMC underwent sequencing. Samples came from around 70 TRACERx patients with untreated early-stage lung cancer.

The chain recombines TRBV5-1 with TRBJ1-6, with D tentatively TRBD1 (6 bases). The receptor comes from a female donor with early-stage non-small cell lung cancer. Sequenced material: PBMCs, taken at surgery. The CDR3 DNA reads as TGCGCCAGCAGCTCCGGGACACCCGGGAATTCACCCCTCCACTTT. The encoded protein is CASSSGTPGNSPLHF. Variable domain in full (rest from reference TRBV5-1 and TRBJ1-6): KAGVTQTPRYLIKTRGQQVTLSCSPISGHRSVSWYQQTPGQGLQFLFEYFSETQRNKGNFPGRFSGRQFSNSRSEMNVSTLELGDSALYLCASSSGTPGNSPLHFGNGTRLTVT.